This T cell receptor (beta chain) was retrieved from a study of cytomegalovirus exposure and HLA in healthy donors. Study observations and caveats: A later analysis showed HLA-associated TCR beta chains outstripping equally common others in clonal expansion. Most TCR sequences proved rare, with some public TCRs found in many donors. Using the classifier, cytomegalovirus status was reportedly diagnosed with high specificity and sensitivity.

Amplification used 60 Vbeta primers and 13 Jbeta primers. The repertoire was sequenced with immunoSEQ multiplex PCR; TCRdb's copy has only in-frame clones and lacks some. The sample shows tens of thousands of clones, 65% to 70% of them seen only once. Regarding this clone: Its antigen is unidentified.

Germline CDR1 is MNHEY and CDR2 is SMNVEV (reference sequence). The CDR3 length is 15 residues. Trimming took off 7 bases at V and 7 bases at J, with 17 bases between the two ends. This TCR was sampled from a male donor in good health and CMV-seropositive. The rearrangement links TRBV27 to TRBJ1-6; a possible D gene is TRBD1 (6 bases). The specimen sequenced was PBMCs. The CDR3 here is CASTSAGGANSPLHF. The CDR3 bases are TGTGCCAGCACCTCCGCTGGGGGCGCGAATTCACCCCTCCACTTT.